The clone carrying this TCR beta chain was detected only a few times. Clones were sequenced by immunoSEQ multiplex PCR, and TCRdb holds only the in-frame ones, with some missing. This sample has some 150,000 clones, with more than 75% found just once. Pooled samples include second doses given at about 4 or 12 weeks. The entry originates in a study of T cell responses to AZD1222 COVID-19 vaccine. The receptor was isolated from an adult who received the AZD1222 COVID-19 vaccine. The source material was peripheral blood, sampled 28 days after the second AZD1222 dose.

For the CDR3, the DNA is TGTGCCAGTAGTTTACAGGGTTTTAGTTCCGGCTACACCTTC. As protein: CASSLQGFSSGYTF. The V call is TRBV19, the J call TRBJ1-2; D perhaps matches TRBD1 (6 bases). CDR1 and CDR2 (germline): LNHDA, SQIVND (reference sequence). The germline V and J ends were trimmed by 5 bases and 8 bases, with 18 bases remaining between them. This CDR3 has 14 amino acids.